This TCR beta chain was found in a study of immune evolution from preneoplasia to lung adenocarcinoma. General observations from the study: Top clone frequencies peaked in normal lung, apparently declining through invasive adenocarcinoma.

Clones were read by immunoSEQ multiplex PCR, and TCRdb kept only the in-frame ones, dropping some. Of around 5,000 clones in the sample, roughly 76% were seen once. The V gene's germline CDR1 is LNHDA and CDR2 SQIVND (reference sequence). The CDR3 extends over 14 amino acids. Trimming left V 7 bases short and J 2 bases short, with 14 bases between. As to this clone: As yet, its antigen is unknown.

The sequencing input was FFPE minimally invasive lung adenocarcinoma tissue. This receptor was identified in a person between 70 and 80 years old with lung adenocarcinoma. The genes are TRBV19 and TRBJ1-1, with TRBD1 as a possible D gene (6 bases). Here the CDR3 reads CASTRTETNTEAFF. CDR3 DNA sequence: TGTGCCAGTACCCGGACAGAAACAAACACTGAAGCTTTCTTT.